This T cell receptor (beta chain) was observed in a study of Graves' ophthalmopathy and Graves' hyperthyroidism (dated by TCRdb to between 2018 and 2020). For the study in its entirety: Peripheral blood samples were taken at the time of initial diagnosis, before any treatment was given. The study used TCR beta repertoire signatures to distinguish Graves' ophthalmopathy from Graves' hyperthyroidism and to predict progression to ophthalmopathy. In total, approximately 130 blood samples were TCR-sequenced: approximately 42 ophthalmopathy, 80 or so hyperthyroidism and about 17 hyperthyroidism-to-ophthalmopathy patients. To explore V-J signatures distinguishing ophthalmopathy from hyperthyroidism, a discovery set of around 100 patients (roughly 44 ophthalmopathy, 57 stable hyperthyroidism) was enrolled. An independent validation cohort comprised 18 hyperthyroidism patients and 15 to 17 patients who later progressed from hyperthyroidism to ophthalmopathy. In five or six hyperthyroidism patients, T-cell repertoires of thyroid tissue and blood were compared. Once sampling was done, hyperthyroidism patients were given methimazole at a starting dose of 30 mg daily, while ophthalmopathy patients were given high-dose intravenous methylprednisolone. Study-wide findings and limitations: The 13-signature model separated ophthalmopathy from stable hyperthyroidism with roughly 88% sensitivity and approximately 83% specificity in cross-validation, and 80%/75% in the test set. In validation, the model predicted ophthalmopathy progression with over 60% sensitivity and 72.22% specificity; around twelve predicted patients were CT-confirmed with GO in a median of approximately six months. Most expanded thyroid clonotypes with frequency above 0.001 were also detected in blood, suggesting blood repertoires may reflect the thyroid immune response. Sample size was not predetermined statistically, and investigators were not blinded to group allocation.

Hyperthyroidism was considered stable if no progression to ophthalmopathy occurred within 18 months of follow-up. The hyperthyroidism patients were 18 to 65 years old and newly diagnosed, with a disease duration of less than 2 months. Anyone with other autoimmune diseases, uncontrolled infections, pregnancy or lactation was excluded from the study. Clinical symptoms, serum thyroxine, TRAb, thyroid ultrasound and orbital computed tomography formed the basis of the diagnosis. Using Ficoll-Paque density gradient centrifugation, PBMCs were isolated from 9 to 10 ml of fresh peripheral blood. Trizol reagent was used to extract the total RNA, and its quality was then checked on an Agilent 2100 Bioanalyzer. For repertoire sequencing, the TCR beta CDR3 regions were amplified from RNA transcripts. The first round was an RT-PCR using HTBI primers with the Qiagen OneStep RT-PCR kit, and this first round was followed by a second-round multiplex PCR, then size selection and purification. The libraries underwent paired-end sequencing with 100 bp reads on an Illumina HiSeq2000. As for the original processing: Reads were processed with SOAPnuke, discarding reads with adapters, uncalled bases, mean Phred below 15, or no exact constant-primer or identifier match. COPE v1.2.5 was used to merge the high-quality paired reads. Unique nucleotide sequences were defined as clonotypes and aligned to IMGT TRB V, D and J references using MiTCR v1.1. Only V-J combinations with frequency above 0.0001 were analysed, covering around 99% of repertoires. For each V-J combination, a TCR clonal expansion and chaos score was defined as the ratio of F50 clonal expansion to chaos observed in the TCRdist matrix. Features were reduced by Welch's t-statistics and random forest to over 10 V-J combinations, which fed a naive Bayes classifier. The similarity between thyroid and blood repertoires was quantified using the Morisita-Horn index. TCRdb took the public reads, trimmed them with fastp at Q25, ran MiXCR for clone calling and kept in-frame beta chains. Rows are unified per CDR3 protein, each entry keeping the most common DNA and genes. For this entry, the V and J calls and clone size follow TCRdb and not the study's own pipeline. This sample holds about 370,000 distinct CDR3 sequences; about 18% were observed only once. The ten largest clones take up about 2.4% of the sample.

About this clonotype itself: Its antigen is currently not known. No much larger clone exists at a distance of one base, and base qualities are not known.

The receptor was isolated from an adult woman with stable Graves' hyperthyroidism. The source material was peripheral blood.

The CDR3 has the sequence CASEDRGRNGELFF. The DNA is as follows: TGTGCCAGCGAAGACAGGGGGCGTAACGGGGAGCTGTTTTTT. The chain links TRBV6-1 with TRBJ2-2; 10 bases in between match TRBD1. From the germline V gene, CDR1 is MNHNS and CDR2 is SASEGT. V lost 8 bases and J lost 7 bases, and the count of bases not matched to a germline gene is 7. The CDR3 has 14 amino acids, counting the end cysteine and phenylalanine. The entry retains the CDR3 DNA only, 42 bases that are in frame from base 1.